This TCR beta chain is from a study of identical twins. V lost 6 bases and J lost 1; bases outside the gene matches: 8. Germline CDR1 and CDR2: SGHAT and FQNNGV. The length of the CDR3 is 16 residues. TCRdb processed the 5' RACE reads anew with MiXCR; each CDR3 protein has one entry. The sample carries 500,000 or so distinct CDR3 sequences, 13% to 15% recorded once. This clonotype was detected a few times. The antigen remains unidentified. Whole-study results and caveats: Possibly, invariant MAIT and iNKT cells partly confounded zero-insertion analyses.

These data also featured in a second study, about yellow fever vaccine responses in identical twins. That report notes: Twins reportedly appeared to share part of their vaccine T cell response while keeping part individual.

The receptor was isolated from a woman younger than 30 in good health. This chain connects TRBV11-2 to TRBJ2-3; 9 nucleotides align to TRBD1. The specimen sequenced was CD4+ T cells sorted from blood. The CDR3 protein is CASRKTGGFGTDTQYF. CDR3 bases: TGTGCCAGCAGGAAAACAGGGGGCTTCGGCACAGATACGCAGTATTTT.